The table lists the clone carrying this TCR beta chain with a count of one. The J segment lost 4 bases and the V segment lost 8 bases, leaving 7 bases of the junction unmatched. This CDR3 has 14 amino acids. Germline V gene lookup returns CDR1 MNHNS and CDR2 SASEGT. This specimen belongs to a study of T cell changes during pregnancy in multiple sclerosis. The assay was immunoSEQ multiplex PCR, and TCRdb's table has in-frame clones only and misses some. This sample yields about 100,000 clones, of which more than 80% are seen a single time; around 1.2% belongs to the top ten. The sample was peripheral blood, taken in the second trimester of pregnancy. The TCR comes from a female donor with multiple sclerosis, enrolled in a pregnancy study. V usage is TRBV6-1 and J usage is TRBJ2-7; 11 nucleotides align to TRBD2. CDR3 in DNA: TGTGCCAGCGCTAAGACTAGCGGGGCATACGAGCAGTACTTC. Translated: CASAKTSGAYEQYF.